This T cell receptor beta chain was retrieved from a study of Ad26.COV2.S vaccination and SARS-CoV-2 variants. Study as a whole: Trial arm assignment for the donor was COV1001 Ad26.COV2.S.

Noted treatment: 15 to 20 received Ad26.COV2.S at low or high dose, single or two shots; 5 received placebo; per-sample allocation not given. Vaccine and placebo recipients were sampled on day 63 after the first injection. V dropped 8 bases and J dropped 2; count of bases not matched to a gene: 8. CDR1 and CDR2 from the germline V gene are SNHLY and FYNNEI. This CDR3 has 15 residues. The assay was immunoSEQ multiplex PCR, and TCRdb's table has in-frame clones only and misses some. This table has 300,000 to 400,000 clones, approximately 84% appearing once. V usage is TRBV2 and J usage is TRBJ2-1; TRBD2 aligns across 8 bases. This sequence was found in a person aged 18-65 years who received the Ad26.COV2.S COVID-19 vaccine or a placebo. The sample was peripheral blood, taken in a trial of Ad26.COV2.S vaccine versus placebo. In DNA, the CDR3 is TGTGCCAGCCGGGGTCCGGGACTAGCCTACAATGAGCAGTTCTTC. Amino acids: CASRGPGLAYNEQFF.